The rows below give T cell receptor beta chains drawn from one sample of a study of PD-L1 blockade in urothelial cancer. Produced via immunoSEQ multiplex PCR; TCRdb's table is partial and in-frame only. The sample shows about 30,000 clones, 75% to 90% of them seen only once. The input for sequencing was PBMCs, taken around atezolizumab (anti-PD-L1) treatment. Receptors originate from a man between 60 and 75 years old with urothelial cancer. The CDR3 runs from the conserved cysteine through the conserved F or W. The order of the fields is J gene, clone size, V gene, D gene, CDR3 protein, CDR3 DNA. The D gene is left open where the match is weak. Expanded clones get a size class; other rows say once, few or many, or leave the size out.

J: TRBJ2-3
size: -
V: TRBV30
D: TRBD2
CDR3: CAWSLIAGGRGTQYF
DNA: TGTGCCTGGAGTCTAATAGCGGGAGGACGGGGTACGCAGTATTTT

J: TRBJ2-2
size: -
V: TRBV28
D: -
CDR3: CASSPSATGELFF
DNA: TGTGCCAGCAGTCCCAGCGCCACCGGGGAGCTGTTTTTT

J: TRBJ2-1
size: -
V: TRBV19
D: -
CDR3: CASSLTPRDYNEQFF
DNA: TGTGCCAGTAGTCTGACACCCCGGGACTACAATGAGCAGTTCTTC

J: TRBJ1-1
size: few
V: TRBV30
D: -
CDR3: CAWSVLSAEAFF
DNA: TGTGCCTGGAGTGTACTCAGCGCTGAAGCTTTCTTT

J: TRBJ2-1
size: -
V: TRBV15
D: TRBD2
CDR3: CATSRLAGAGGEQFF
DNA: TGTGCCACCAGCCGACTAGCGGGAGCTGGCGGCGAGCAGTTCTTC

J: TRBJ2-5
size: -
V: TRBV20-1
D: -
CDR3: CSASLGETQYF
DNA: TGCAGTGCTAGTCTGGGCGAGACCCAGTACTTC

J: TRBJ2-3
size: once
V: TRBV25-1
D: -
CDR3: CASSVAGPGGDTQYF
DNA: TGTGCCAGCAGTGTTGCGGGTCCCGGAGGAGATACGCAGTATTTT

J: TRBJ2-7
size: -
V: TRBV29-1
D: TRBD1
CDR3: CSVEHRGQNYEQYF
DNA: TGCAGCGTTGAACACAGGGGGCAGAACTACGAGCAGTACTTC

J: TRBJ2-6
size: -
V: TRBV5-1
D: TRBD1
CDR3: CASTTLGAGGYGANVLTF
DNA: TGCGCCAGCACCACCCTCGGGGCAGGGGGATACGGGGCCAACGTCCTGACTTTC

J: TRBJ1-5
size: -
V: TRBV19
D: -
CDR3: CASSLRQGQPQHF
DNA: TGTGCCAGTAGTTTACGACAAGGTCAGCCCCAGCATTTT

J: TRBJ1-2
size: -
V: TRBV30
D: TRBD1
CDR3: CAGTGTGVRYGYTF
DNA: TGTGCCGGCACCGGGACAGGGGTGAGGTATGGCTACACCTTC

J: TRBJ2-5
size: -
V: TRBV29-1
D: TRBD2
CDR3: CSVLGLALQTQYF
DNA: TGCAGCGTTCTGGGACTAGCATTACAGACCCAGTACTTC

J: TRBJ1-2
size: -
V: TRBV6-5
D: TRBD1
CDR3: CASSYSDRGYGYTF
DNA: TGTGCCAGCAGTTACTCGGACAGGGGTTATGGCTACACCTTC

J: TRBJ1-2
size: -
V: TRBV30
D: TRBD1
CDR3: CAWSGHWTGQTLRYGYTF
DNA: TGTGCCTGGAGTGGCCACTGGACAGGCCAGACACTCCGGTATGGCTACACCTTC

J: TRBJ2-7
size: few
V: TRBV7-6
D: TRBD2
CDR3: CASSLGTSGTFSYEQYF
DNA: TGTGCCAGCAGCCTCGGGACTAGCGGGACCTTCTCCTACGAGCAGTACTTC

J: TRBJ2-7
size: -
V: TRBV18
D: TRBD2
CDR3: CASSSTSGGFYEQYF
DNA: TGTGCCAGCTCGTCGACTAGCGGGGGTTTCTACGAGCAGTACTTC

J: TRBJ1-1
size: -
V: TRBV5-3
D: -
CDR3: CARSFGLDSMNTEAFF
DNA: TGTGCCAGAAGTTTTGGGTTGGACAGTATGAACACTGAAGCTTTCTTT

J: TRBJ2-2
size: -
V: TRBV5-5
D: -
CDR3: CASVTGFGTGELFF
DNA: TGTGCCAGCGTAACAGGGTTTGGCACCGGGGAGCTGTTTTTT

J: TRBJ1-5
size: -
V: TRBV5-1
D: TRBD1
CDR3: CASSLGTGNSNQPQHF
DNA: TGCGCCAGCAGCCTAGGGACAGGTAACAGCAATCAGCCCCAGCATTTT

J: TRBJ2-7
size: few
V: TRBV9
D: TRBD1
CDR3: CASSASGGNYYEQYF
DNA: TGTGCCAGCAGCGCCTCAGGGGGCAATTATTACGAGCAGTACTTC

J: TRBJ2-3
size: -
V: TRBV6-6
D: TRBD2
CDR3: CASTSPLAKTDTQYF
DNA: TGTGCCAGCACCTCGCCACTAGCGAAGACAGATACGCAGTATTTT

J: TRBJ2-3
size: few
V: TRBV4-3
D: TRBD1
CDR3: CASSQNPTGGADTQYF
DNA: TGCGCCAGCAGCCAAAATCCGACAGGGGGCGCAGATACGCAGTATTTT

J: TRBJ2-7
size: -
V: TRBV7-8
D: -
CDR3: CASTSGGAWGGEQYF
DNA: TGTGCCAGCACCTCTGGAGGGGCGTGGGGAGGAGAGCAGTACTTC

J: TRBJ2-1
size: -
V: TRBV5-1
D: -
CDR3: CASSLAVADRYNEQFF
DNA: TGCGCCAGCAGCTTGGCAGTAGCGGATAGATACAATGAGCAGTTCTTC

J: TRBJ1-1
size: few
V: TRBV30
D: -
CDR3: CAWSLEVGTEAFF
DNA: TGTGCCTGGAGTCTTGAGGTCGGCACTGAAGCTTTCTTT

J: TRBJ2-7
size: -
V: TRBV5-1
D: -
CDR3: CASSQGGPYEQYF
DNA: TGCGCCAGCTCCCAGGGGGGCCCCTACGAGCAGTACTTC

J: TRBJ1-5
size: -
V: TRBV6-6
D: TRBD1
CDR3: CASSPGQDNQPQHF
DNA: TGTGCCAGCAGCCCCGGACAGGACAATCAGCCCCAGCATTTT

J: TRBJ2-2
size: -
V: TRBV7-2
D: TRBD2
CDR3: CASSPTSLAGWNTGELFF
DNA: TGTGCCAGCAGCCCTACCTCCTTAGCGGGATGGAACACCGGGGAGCTGTTTTTT

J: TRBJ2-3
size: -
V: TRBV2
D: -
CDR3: CASSVTGFSTDTQYF
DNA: TGTGCCAGCAGTGTTACAGGATTTAGCACAGATACGCAGTATTTT

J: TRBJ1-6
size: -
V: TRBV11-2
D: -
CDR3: CASSLDPDSPLHF
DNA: TGTGCCAGCAGCTTAGATCCGGATTCACCCCTCCACTTT

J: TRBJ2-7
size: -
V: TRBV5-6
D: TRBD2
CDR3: CASSPDGGGTYEQYF
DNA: TGTGCCAGCAGCCCCGACGGGGGGGGAACCTACGAGCAGTACTTC